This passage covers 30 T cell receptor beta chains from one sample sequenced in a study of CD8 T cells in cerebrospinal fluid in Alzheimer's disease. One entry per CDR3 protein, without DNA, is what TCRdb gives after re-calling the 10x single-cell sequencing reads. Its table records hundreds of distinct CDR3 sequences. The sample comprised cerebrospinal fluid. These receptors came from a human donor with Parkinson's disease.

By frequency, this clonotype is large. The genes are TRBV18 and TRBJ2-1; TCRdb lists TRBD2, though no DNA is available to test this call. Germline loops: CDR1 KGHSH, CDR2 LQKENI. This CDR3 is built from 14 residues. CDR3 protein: CASSPLLEDNEQFF.

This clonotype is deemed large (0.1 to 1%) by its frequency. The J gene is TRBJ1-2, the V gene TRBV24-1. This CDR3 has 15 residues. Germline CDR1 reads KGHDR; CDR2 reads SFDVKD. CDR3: CATSDAGRKDYGYTF.

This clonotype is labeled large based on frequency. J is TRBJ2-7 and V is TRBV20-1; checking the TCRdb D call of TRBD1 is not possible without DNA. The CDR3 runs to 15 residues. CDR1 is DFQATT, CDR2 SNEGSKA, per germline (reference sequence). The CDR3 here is CSAPPGGQGSYEQYF.

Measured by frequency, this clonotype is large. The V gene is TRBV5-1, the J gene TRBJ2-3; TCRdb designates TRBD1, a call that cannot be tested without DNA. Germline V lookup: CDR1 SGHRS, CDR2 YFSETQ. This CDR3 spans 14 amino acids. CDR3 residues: CASSSGTRSDTQYF.

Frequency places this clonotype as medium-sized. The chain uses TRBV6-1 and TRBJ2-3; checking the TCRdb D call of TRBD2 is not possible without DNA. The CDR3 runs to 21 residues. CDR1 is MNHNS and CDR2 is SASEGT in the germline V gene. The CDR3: CASITPTVPGLAGEDPDTQYF.

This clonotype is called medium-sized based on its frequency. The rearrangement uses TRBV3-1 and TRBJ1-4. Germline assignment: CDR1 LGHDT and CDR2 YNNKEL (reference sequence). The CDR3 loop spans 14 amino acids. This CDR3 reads CASTPSATNEKLFF.

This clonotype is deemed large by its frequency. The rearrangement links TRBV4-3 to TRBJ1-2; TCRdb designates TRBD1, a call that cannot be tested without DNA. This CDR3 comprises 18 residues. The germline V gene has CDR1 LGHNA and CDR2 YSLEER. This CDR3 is CASSQEPPEQDRRAGYTF.

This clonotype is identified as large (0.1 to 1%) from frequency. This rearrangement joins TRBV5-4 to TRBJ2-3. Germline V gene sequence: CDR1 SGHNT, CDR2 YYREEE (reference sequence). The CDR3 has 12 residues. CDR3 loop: CASSLSADTQYF. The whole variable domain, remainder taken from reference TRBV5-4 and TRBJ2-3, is ETGVTQSPTHLIKTRGQQVTLRCSSQSGHNTVSWYQQALGQGPQFIFQYYREEENGRGNFPPRFSGLQFPNYSSELNVNALELDDSALYLCASSLSADTQYFGPGTRLTVL.

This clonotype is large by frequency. CDR3 in amino acids: CSVARTSGQGEQFF. The rearrangement links TRBV29-1 to TRBJ2-1; the TCRdb D gene call, TRBD2, has no DNA to confirm it. Germline V gives CDR1 SQVTM, CDR2 ANQGSEA. The CDR3 is 14 residues long.

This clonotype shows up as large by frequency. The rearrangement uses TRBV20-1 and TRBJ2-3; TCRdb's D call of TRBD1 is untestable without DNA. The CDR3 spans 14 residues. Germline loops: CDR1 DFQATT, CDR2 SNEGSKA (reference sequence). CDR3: CSARLAGGEDTQYF.

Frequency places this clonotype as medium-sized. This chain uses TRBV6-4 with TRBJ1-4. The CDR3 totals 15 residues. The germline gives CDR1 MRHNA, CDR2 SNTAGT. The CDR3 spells CASSDSTATNEKLFF.

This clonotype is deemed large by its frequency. The CDR3 spells CASRLGQGTGELFF. The chain combines TRBV27 with TRBJ2-2; the TRBD1 assignment by TCRdb is unverifiable without DNA. This CDR3 comprises 14 residues. Looked up from germline, CDR1 is MNHEY and CDR2 is SMNVEV (reference sequence).

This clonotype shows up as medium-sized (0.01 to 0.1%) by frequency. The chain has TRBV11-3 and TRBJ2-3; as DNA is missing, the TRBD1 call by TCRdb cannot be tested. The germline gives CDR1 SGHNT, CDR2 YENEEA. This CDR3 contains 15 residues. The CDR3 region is CASSQPGGVTDTQYF. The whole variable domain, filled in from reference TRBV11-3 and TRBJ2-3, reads EAGVVQSPRYKIIEKKQPVAFWCNPISGHNTLYWYLQNLGQGPELLIRYENEEAVDDSQLPKDRFSAERLKGVDSTLKIQPAELGDSAVYLCASSQPGGVTDTQYFGPGTRLTVL.

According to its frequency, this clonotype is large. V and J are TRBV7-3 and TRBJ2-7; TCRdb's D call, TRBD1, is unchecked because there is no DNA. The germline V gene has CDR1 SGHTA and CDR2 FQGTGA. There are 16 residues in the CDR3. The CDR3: CASSPNPERGHGEQYF.

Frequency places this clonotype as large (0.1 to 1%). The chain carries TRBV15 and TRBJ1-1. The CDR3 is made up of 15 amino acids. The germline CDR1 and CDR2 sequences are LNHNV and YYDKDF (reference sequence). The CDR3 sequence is CATSRDRGPNTEAFF.

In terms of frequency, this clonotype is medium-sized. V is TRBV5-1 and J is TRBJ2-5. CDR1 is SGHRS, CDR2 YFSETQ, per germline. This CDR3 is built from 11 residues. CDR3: CASSLVETQYF.

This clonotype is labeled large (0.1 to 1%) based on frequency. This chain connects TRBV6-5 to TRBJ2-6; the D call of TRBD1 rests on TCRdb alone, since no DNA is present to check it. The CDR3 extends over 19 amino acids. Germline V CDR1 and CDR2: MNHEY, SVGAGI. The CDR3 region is CASSYSGAGISSGANVLTF.

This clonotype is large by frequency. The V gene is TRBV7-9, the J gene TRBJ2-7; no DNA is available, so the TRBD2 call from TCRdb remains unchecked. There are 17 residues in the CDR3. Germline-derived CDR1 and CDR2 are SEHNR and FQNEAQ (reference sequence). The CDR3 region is CASSSSSGGTVSYEQYF.

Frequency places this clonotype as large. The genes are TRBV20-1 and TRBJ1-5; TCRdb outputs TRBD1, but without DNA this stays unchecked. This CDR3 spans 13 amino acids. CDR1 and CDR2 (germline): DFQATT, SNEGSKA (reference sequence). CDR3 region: CSANGGGNQPQHF.

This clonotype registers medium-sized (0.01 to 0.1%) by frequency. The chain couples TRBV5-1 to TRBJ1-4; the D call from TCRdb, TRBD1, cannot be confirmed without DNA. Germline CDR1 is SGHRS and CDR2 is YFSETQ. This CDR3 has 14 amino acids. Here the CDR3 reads CASRDRERNEKLFF.

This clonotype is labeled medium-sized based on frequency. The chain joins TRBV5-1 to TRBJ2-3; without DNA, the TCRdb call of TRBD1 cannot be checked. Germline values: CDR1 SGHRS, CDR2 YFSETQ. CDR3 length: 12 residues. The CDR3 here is CASSQGYDTQYF. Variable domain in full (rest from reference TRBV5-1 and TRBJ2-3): KAGVTQTPRYLIKTRGQQVTLSCSPISGHRSVSWYQQTPGQGLQFLFEYFSETQRNKGNFPGRFSGRQFSNSRSEMNVSTLELGDSALYLCASSQGYDTQYFGPGTRLTVL.

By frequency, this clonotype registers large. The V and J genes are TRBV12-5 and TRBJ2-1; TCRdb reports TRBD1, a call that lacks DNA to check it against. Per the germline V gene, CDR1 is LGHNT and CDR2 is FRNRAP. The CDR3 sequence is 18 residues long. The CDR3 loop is CASGLPQGAYKESNEQFF.

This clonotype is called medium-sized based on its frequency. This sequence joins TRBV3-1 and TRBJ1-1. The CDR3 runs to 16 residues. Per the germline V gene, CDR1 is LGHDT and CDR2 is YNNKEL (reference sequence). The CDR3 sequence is CASSHQSGEGGTEAFF.

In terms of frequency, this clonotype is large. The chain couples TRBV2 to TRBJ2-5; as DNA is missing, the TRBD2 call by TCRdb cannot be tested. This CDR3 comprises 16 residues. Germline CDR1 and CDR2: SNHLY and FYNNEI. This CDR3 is CASSATSGASQETQYF.

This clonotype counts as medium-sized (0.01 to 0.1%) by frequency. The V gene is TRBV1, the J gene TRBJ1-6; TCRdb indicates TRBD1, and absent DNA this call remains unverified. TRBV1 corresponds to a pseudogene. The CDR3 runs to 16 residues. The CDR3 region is CTSSQEGGQGYSPLHF.

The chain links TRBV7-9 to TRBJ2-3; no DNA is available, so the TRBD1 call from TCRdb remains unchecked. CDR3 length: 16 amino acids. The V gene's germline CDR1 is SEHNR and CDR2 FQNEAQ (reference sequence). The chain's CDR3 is CASSFFFFQGADTQYF.

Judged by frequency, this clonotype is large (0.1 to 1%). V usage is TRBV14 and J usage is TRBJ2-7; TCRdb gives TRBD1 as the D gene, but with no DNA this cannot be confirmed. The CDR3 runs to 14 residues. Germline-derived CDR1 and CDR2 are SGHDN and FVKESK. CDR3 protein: CASSQAGTTGEQYF.

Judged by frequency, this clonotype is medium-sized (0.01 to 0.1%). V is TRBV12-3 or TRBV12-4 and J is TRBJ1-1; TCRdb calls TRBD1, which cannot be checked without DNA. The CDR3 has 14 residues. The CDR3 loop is CASRDRERSTEAFF.

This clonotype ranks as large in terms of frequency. The CDR3 is CASTLGLRTEAFF. J is TRBJ1-1 and V is TRBV12-3 or TRBV12-4. CDR3 length: 13 amino acids.

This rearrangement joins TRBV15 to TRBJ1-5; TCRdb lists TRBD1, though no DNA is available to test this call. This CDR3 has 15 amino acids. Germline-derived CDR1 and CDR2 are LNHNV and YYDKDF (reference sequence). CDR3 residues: CAVGGGQGVGQPQHF. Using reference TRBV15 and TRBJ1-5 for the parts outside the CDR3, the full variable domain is DAMVIQNPRYQVTQFGKPVTLSCSQTLNHNVMYWYQQKSSQAPKLLFHYYDKDFNNEADTPDNFQSRRPNTSFCFLDIRSPGLGDTAMYLCAVGGGQGVGQPQHFGDGTRLSIL.